This TCR beta chain was obtained from a study of blood T cell repertoires in COVID-19. TCRdb's copy holds only in-frame clones and misses some; the assay was immunoSEQ multiplex PCR. The repertoire holds 300,000 or so clones, about 90% seen once, with roughly 2.9% in the top ten. CDR1 and CDR2 (germline): SGHDT, YYEEEE. The CDR3 consists of 14 residues. V gave up 4 bases and J gave up 3 bases; unmatched junction bases: 7. The sequenced sample was PBMCs or T cells enriched from blood (not recorded which). This sequence joins TRBV5-6 and TRBJ2-7; 7 positions match TRBD1. This TCR was sampled from a woman between 50 and 59 years old who had been exposed to COVID-19. Here the CDR3 DNA reads TGTGCCAGCAGCACTGACAGGGAATACTACGAGCAGTACTTC. Protein sequence: CASSTDREYYEQYF. The whole variable domain, remainder taken from reference TRBV5-6 and TRBJ2-7, is DAGVTQSPTHLIKTRGQQVTLRCSPKSGHDTVSWYQQALGQGPQFIFQYYEEEERQRGNFPDRFSGHQFPNYSSELNVNALLLGDSALYLCASSTDREYYEQYFGPGTRLTVT.